Here is one T cell receptor (beta chain) with its context. The antigen remains unidentified. Germline CDR1 is MNHNS and CDR2 is SASEGT. The CDR3 loop spans 17 amino acids. V lost 6 bases, J lost 2 bases, and 7 bases stayed unmatched. This sample was taken from a study of blood T cells in healthy people across ages. Whole-study results and caveats: Age showed a roughly linear inverse relationship with TCR beta diversity per million T cells.

The authors ran a second PCR of roughly 6 to 12 cycles using a sample-barcoded 5' primer and a J-beta primer mix. The template-switch adaptor was a 5' adaptor with 12 random nucleotides. It tagged each cDNA molecule. TCRdb reprocessed the 5' RACE reads with MiXCR, giving one entry per CDR3 protein. The sample consists of under 2 million distinct CDR3 sequences, about 31% of them appearing once. Sequencing input: blood. The chain is built from TRBV6-1 and TRBJ2-6, with TRBD1 matching over 10 bases. The clonotype was recovered from a woman aged 25 to 45 in good health. CDR3 in DNA: TGTGCCAGCAGCCGACAGGGGGCATCTCCTGGGGCCAACGTCCTGACTTTC. Translation: CASSRQGASPGANVLTF.